The TCR beta chain described here comes from a study of blood T cell repertoires in COVID-19. Turning to the study itself: Sample material is recorded as cDNA or gDNA derived from T cells, B-cell-depleted T cells, or PBMCs.

Profiling relied on immunoSEQ multiplex PCR, and the TCRdb table lists in-frame clones only, not all of them. The sample shows approximately 670,000 clones, about nine tenths of them seen only once. This CDR3 spans 13 amino acids. CDR1 and CDR2 from the germline V gene are SGHNT and YYREEE (reference sequence). V gave up 4 bases and J gave up 6 bases, with 13 bases separating them. The rearrangement links TRBV5-4 to TRBJ1-2; a weak D match, TRBD1 (5 bases). The clonotype was recovered from a woman between 18 and 30 years old with acute or convalescent COVID-19. Source material: peripheral blood. In DNA form, the CDR3 reads TGTGCCAGCAGCCCCCGTCGGGGGGATGGCTACACCTTC. Translation: CASSPRRGDGYTF.